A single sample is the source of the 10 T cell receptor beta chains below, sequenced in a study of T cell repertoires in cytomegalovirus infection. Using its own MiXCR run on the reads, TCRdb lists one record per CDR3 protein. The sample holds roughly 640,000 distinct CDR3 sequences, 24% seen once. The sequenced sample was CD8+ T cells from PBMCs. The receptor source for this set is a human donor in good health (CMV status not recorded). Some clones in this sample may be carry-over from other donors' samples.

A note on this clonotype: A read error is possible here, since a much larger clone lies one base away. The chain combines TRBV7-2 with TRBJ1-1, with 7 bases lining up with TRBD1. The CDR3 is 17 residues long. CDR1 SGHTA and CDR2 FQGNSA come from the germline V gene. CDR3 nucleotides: TGTGCCAGCAGCTTCTTACCGACAGGGCGTAAGAACACTAAAGCTTTCTTT. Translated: CASSFLPTGRKNTKAFF. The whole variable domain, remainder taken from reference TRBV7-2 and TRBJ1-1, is GAGVSQSPSNKVTEKGKDVELRCDPISGHTALYWYRQSLGQGLEFLIYFQGNSAPDKSGLPSDRFSAERTGGSVSTLTIQRTQQEDSAVYLCASSFLPTGRKNTKAFFGQGTRLTVV.

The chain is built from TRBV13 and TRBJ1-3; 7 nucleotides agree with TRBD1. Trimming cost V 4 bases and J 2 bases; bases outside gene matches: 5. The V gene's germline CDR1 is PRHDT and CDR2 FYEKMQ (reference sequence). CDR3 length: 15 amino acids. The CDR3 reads CASSSEDRAGNTIYF. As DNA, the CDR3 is TGTGCCAGCAGCTCGGAAGACAGGGCTGGAAACACCATATATTTT. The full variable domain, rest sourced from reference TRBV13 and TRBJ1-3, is AAGVIQSPRHLIKEKRETATLKCYPIPRHDTVYWYQQGPGQDPQFLISFYEKMQSDKGSIPDRFSAQQFSDYHSELNMSSLELGDSALYFCASSSEDRAGNTIYFGEGSWLTVV.

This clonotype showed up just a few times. As DNA, the CDR3 is TGTGCCAGCAGTTACGAAGGGGGGGCCTCCTACAATGAGCAGTTCTTC. The encoded protein is CASSYEGGASYNEQFF. V usage is TRBV6-5 and J usage is TRBJ2-1; TRBD2 is a possible D gene (7 bases). The germline CDR1 and CDR2 sequences are MNHEY and SVGAGI. This CDR3 contains 16 residues. V shed 2 bases and J shed 0 bases, with 11 bases lying between them.

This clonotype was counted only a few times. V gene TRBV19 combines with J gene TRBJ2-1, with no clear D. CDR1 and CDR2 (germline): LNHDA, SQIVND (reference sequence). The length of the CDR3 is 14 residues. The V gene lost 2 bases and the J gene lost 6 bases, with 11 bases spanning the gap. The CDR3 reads CASSIRDTGNEQFF. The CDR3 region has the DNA TGTGCCAGTAGTATACGAGACACGGGCAATGAGCAGTTCTTC.

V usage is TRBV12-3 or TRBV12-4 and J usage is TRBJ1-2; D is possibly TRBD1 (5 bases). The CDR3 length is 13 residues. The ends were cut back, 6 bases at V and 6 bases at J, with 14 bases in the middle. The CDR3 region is CASSGGAQDGYTF. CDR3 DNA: TGTGCCAGCAGCGGAGGGGCGCAGGATGGCTACACCTTC.

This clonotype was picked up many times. CDR3 in DNA: TGTGCCAGCAGCGTAACAGGGTGGACTGAAGCTTTCTTT. Amino acid sequence: CASSVTGWTEAFF. The chain employs TRBV7-9 and TRBJ1-1; the D gene is possibly TRBD1 (6 bases). There are 13 residues in the CDR3. Trimming left V 5 bases short and J 5 bases short, with 12 bases between. Germline values: CDR1 SEHNR, CDR2 FQNEAQ (reference sequence).

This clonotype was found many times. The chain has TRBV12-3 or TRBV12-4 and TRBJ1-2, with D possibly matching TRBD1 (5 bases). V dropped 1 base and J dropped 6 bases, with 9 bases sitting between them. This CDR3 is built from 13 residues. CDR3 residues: CASSLEGNDGYTF. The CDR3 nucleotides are TGTGCCAGCAGTTTAGAGGGGAATGATGGCTACACCTTC.

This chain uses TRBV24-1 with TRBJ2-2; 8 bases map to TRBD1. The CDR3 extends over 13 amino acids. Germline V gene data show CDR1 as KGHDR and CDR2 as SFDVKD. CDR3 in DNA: TGTGTTACAGGACAGGGAGGCACCGGGGAGCTGTTTTTT. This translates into CVTGQGGTGELFF.

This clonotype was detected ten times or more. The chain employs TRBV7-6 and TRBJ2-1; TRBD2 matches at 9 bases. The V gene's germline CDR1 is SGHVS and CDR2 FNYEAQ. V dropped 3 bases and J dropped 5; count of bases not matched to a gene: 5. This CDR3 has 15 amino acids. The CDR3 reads CASSFLSGGNNEQFF. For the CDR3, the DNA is TGTGCCAGCAGCTTTCTAAGCGGGGGGAACAATGAGCAGTTCTTC.

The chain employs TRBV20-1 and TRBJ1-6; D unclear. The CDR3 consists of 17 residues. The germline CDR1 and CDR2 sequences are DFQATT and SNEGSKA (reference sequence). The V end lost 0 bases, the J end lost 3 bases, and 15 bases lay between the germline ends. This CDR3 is CSARDHGRSGYNSPLHF. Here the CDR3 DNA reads TGCAGTGCTAGAGATCACGGCAGGAGCGGCTATAATTCACCCCTCCACTTT.